This TCR beta chain was identified during a study of CD8 T cells in ankylosing spondylitis (dated by TCRdb to 2016 to 2017). Concerning the study at large: To find TCR variants linked to disease, the study profiled T cell receptor beta repertoires in ankylosing spondylitis patients and healthy donors. The full study cohort was made up of approximately 24 ankylosing spondylitis patients and 108 healthy donors. Peripheral blood samples were taken, and synovial fluid was additionally collected from ankylosing spondylitis patients. Here is what the overall study found, with its caveats: Blood from ankylosing spondylitis patients appeared to be characterized by a TCR beta motif composed of eight highly homologous amino acid variants. Significant enrichment of the disease-linked clones was reported in matched synovial fluid samples from ankylosing spondylitis patients. Some motif variants had previously been reported in the synovial fluid and blood of reactive arthritis patients, which suggests shared mechanisms of disease initiation. A CD8+ phenotype was shown by the disease-linked clones, which were found at relatively low frequencies in peripheral blood.

Sequencing was carried out with an Illumina HiSeq 2500. Quantitative 5'-RACE with molecular barcodes was used to prepare TCR beta libraries. The authors' analysis ran thus. To identify disease-linked TCR variants, a new computational method was used, one built on a probabilistic model of VDJ rearrangement. Starting from the raw public reads, TCRdb applied fastp trimming at Q25, assembled clones with MiXCR and retained in-frame beta chains. Entries are consolidated by CDR3 protein sequence, retaining the most common genes and DNA. The V and J calls and clone size come from TCRdb's table, not from the authors' own analysis. This sample is represented by roughly 700,000 distinct CDR3 sequences; around 20% of them were singletons. The leading ten clones occupy 15% to 20% of the sample. In regard to this clonotype: No cognate antigen has been identified for it. Base qualities are not provided; no much larger clone lies one nucleotide away.

The CDR3 spans 15 residues, from the cysteine through the phenylalanine. Only the CDR3 DNA is retained, 45 bases long and in frame from the first base. Taken from the germline V gene, the CDR1 and CDR2 loops are SGDLS and YYNGEE. V loses 0 bases of germline sequence and J loses 1 base, and the interval between the two ends is 8 bases. The material sequenced was blood, either unsorted or a sorted T cell fraction (not recorded which). The chain uses TRBV9 and TRBJ2-1, with no reliable assignment of the D segment. This receptor was taken from a male donor with ankylosing spondylitis. The sequenced DNA: TGTGCCAGCAGCGTAGAACTGGGGTCCTACAATGAGCAGTTCTTC. This encodes CASSVELGSYNEQFF.